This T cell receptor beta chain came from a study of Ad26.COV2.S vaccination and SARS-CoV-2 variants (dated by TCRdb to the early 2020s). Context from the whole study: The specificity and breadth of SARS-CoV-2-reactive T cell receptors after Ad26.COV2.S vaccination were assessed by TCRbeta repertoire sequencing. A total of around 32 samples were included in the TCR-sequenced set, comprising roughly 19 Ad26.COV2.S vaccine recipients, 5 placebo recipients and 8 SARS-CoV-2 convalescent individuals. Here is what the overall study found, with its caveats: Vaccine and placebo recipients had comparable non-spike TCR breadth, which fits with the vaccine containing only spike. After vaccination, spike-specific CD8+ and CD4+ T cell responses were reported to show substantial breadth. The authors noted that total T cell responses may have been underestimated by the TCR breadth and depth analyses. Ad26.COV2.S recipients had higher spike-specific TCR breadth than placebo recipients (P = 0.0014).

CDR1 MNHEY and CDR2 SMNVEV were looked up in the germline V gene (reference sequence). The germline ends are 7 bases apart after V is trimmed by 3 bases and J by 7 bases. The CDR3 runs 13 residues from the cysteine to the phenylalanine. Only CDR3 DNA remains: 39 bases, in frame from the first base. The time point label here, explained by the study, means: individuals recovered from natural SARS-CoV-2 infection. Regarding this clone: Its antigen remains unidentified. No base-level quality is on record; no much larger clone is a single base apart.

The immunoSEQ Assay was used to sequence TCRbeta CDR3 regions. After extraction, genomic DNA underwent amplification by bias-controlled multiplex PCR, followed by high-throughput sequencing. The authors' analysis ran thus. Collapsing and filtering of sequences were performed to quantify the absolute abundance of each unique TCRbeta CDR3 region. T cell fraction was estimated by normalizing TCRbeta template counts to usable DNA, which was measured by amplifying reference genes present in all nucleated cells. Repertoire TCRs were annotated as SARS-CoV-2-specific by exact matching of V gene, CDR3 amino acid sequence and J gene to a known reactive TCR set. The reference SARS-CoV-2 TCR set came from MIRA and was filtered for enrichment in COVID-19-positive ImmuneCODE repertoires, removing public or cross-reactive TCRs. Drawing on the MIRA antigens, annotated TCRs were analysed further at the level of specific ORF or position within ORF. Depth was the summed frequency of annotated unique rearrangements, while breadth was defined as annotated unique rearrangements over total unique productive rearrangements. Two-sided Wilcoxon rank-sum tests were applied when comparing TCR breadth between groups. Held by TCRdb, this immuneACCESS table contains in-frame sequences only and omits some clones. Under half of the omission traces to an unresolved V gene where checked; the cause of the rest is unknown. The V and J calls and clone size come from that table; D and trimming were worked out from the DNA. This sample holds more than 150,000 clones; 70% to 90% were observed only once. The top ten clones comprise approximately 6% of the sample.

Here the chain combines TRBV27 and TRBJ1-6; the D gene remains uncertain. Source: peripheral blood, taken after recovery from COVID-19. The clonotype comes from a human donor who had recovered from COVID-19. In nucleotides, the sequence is TGTGCCAGCAGTTTTCCAGGAAATTCACCCCTCCACTTT. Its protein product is CASSFPGNSPLHF.